Included here is one T cell receptor (beta chain) sequence, with context. Its antigen remains unknown. Per the germline V gene, CDR1 is LGHNA and CDR2 is YSLEER. CDR3 size: 15 residues. Trimming removed 0 bases from V and 2 bases from J; junction bases left unmatched: 4. It was with 60 Vbeta and 13 Jbeta primers that the PCR ran. TCRdb's copy holds only in-frame clones and misses some; the assay was immunoSEQ multiplex PCR. The data show 250,000 to 350,000 clones, 86% seen once. This entry is derived from a study of cytomegalovirus exposure and HLA in healthy donors. Study context: Unique TCR beta sequences numbering 95 million to 130 million came from approximately 180 million T cells in an earlier analysis. The early release's HLA-typed donors yielded 70 million to 85 million unique TCRs. Points from the study as a whole: Highest at DRB1 and lowest at HLA-C, TCR association rates differed among HLA loci in a later analysis. Common viral pathogens were later found to be apparently linked to several of the most significant clusters.

Sequencing used PBMCs. The rearrangement links TRBV4-3 to TRBJ2-7; 7 bases match TRBD2. This receptor was obtained from a man in his forties or fifties in good health and CMV-seropositive. CDR3 sequence: CASSQDGGSAYEQYF. For the CDR3, the DNA is TGCGCCAGCAGCCAAGATGGCGGGAGCGCCTACGAGCAGTACTTC.